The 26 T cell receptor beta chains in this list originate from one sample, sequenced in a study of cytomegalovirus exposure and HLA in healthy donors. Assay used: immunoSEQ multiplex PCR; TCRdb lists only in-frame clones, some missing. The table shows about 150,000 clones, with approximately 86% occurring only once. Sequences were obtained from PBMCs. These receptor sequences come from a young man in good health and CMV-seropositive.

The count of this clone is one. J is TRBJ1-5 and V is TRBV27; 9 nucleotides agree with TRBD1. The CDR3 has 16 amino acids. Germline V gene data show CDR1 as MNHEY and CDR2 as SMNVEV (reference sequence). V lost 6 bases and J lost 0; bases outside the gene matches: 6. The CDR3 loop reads CASRQGATNSNQPQHF. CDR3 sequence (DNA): TGTGCCAGCAGACAGGGGGCCACTAATAGCAATCAGCCCCAGCATTTT.

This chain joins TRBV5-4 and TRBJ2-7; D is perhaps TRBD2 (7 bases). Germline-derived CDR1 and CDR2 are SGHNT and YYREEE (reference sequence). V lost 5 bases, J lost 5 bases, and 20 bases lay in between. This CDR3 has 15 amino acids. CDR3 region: CASSYPPRGANEQYF. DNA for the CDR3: TGTGCCAGCAGTTACCCCCCCCGGGGGGCAAACGAGCAGTACTTC.

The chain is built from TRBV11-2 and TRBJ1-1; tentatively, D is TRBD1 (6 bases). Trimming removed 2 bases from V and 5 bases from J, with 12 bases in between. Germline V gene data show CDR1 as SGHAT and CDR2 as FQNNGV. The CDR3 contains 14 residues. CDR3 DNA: TGTGCCAGCAGCTTATATGCAGGGGAAACTGAAGCTTTCTTT. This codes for CASSLYAGETEAFF.

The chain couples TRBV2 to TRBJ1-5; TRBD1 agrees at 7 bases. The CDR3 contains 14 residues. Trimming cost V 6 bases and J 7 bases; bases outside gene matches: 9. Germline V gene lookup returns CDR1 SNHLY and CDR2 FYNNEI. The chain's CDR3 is CASSYRGRDQPQHF. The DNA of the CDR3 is TGTGCCAGCAGCTACAGGGGTAGGGACCAGCCCCAGCATTTT. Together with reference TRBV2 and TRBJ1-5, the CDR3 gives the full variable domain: EPEVTQTPSHQVTQMGQEVILRCVPISNHLYFYWYRQILGQKVEFLVSFYNNEISEKSEIFDDQFSVERPDGSNFTLKIRSTKLEDSAMYFCASSYRGRDQPQHFGDGTRLSIL.

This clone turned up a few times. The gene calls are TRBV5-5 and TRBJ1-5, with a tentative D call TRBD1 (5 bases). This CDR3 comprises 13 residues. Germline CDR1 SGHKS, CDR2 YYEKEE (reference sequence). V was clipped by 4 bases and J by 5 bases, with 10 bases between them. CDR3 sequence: CASSGMTDQPQHF. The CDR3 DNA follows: TGTGCCAGCAGCGGTATGACAGATCAGCCCCAGCATTTT. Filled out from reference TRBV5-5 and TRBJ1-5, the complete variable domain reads DAGVTQSPTHLIKTRGQQVTLRCSPISGHKSVSWYQQVLGQGPQFIFQYYEKEERGRGNFPDRFSARQFPNYSSELNVNALLLGDSALYLCASSGMTDQPQHFGDGTRLSIL.

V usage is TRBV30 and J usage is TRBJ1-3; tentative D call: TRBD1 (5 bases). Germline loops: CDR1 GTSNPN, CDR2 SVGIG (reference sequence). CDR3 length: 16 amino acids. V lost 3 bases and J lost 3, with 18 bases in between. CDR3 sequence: CAWRPASGTHGNTIYF. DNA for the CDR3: TGTGCCTGGAGGCCGGCATCCGGGACTCATGGAAACACCATATATTTT.

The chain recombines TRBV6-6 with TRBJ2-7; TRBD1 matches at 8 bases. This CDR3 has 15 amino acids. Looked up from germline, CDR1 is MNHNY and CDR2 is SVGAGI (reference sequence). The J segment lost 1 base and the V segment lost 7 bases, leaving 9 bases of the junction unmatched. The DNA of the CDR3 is TGTGCCAGCACCCCCCCAGGGGGCGCGTCCTACGAGCAGTACTTC. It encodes CASTPPGGASYEQYF.

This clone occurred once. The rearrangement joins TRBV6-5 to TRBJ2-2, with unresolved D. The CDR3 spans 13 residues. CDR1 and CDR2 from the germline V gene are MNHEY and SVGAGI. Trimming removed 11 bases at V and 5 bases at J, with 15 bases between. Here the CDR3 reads CAHAKFGTGELFF. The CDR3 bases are TGTGCCCATGCCAAGTTCGGGACCGGGGAGCTGTTTTTT.

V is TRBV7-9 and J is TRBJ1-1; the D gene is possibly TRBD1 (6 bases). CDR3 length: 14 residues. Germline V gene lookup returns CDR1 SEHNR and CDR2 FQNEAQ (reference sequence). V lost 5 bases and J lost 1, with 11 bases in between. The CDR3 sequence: CASSSRGRNTEAFF. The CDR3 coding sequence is TGTGCCAGCAGCAGCAGGGGTCGGAACACTGAAGCTTTCTTT.

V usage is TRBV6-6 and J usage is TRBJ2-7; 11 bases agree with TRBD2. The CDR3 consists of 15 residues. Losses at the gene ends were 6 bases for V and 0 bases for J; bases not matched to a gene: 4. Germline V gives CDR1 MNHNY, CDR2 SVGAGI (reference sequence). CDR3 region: CASSQTSGGSYEQYF. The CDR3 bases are TGTGCCAGCAGCCAAACTAGCGGGGGCTCCTACGAGCAGTACTTC.

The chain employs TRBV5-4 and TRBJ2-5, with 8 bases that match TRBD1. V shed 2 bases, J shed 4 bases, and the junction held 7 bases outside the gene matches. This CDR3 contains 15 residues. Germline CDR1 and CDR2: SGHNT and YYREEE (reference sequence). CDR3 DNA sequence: TGTGCCAGCAGCTTAGACAGGGGTAAGGCAGAGACCCAGTACTTC. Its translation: CASSLDRGKAETQYF.

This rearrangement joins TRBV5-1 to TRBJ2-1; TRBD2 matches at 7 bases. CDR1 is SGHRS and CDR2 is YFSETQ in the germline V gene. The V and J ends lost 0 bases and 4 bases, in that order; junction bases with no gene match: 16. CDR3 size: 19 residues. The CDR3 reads CASSLGGWASGAGYNEQFF. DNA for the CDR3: TGCGCCAGCAGCTTGGGGGGTTGGGCTAGCGGAGCCGGGTACAATGAGCAGTTCTTC. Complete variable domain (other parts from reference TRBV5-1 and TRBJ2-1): KAGVTQTPRYLIKTRGQQVTLSCSPISGHRSVSWYQQTPGQGLQFLFEYFSETQRNKGNFPGRFSGRQFSNSRSEMNVSTLELGDSALYLCASSLGGWASGAGYNEQFFGPGTRLTVL.

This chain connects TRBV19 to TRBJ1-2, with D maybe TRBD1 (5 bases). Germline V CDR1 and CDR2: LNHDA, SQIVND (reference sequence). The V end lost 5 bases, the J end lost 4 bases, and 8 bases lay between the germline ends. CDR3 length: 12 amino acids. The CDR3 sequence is CASSQGGYGYTF. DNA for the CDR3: TGTGCCAGTAGTCAGGGAGGCTATGGCTACACCTTC.

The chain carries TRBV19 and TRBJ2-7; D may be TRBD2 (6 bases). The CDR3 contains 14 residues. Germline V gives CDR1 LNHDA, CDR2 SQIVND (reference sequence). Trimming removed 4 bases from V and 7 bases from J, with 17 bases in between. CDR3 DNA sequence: TGTGCCAGTAGTAATAGAGACGAAGGGAGGGAGCAGTACTTC. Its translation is CASSNRDEGREQYF.

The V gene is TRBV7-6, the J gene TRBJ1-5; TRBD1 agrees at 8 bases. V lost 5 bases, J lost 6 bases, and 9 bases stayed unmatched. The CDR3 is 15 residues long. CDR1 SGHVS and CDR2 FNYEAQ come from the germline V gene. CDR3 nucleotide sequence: TGTGCCAGCAGCCGGACGCAGGGGGCGGCTCAGCCCCAGCATTTT. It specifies CASSRTQGAAQPQHF.

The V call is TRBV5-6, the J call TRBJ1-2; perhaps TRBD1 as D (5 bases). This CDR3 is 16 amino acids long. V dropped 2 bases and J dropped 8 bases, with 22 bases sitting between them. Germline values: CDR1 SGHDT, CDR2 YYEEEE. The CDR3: CASSFTLGPPDVGYTF. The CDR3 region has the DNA TGTGCCAGCAGCTTCACCTTGGGGCCTCCCGACGTCGGCTACACCTTC.

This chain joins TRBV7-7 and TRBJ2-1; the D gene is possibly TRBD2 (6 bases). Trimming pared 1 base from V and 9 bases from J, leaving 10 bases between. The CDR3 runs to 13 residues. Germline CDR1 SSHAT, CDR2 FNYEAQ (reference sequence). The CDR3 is CASSLGGDGEQFF. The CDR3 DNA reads TGTGCCAGCAGCTTAGGGGGGGATGGTGAGCAGTTCTTC.

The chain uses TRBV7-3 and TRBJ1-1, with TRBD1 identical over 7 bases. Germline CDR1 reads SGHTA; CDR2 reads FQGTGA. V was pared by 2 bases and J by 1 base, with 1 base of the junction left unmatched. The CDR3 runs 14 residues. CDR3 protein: CASSLQGENTEAFF. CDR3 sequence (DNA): TGTGCCAGCAGCTTACAGGGGGAGAACACTGAAGCTTTCTTT.

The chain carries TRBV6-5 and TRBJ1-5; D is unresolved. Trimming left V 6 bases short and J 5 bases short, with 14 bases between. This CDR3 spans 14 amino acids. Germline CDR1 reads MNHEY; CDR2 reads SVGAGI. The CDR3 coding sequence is TGTGCCAGCAGATCGATCCTTGCGGATCAGCCCCAGCATTTT. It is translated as CASRSILADQPQHF.

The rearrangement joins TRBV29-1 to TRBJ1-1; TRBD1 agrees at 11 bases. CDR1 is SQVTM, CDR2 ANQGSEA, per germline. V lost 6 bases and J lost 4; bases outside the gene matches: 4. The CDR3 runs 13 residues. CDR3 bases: TGCAGCGTATGGGACAGGGGGAGCACTGAAGCTTTCTTT. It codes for CSVWDRGSTEAFF.

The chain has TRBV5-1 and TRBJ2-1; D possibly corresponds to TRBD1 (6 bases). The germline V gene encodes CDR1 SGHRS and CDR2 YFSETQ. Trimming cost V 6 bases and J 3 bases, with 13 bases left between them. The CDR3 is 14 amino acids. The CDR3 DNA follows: TGCGCCAGCACCCCGGGACAACACTACAATGAGCAGTTCTTC. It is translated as CASTPGQHYNEQFF. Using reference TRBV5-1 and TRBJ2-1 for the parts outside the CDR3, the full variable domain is KAGVTQTPRYLIKTRGQQVTLSCSPISGHRSVSWYQQTPGQGLQFLFEYFSETQRNKGNFPGRFSGRQFSNSRSEMNVSTLELGDSALYLCASTPGQHYNEQFFGPGTRLTVL.

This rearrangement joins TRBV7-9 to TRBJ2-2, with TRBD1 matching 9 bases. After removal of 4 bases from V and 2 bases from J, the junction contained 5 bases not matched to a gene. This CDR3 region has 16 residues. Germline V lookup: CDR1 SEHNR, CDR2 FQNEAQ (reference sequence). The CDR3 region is CASSSRDRVNTGELFF. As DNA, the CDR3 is TGTGCCAGCAGCTCCCGGGACAGGGTAAACACCGGGGAGCTGTTTTTT.

This CDR3 is CASSQRTEAFF. CDR3 nucleotides: TGTGCCAGCAGCCAGAGAACTGAAGCTTTCTTT. This chain uses TRBV14 with TRBJ1-1; no reliable D call. The CDR3 runs 11 residues. Germline CDR1 is SGHDN and CDR2 is FVKESK. The germline V and J ends were trimmed by 3 bases and 5 bases, with 4 bases remaining between them.

The CDR3 sequence is CASSQDASGAYEQYF. For the CDR3, the DNA is TGCGCCAGCAGCCAAGACGCCAGCGGGGCCTACGAGCAGTACTTC. The chain couples TRBV4-3 to TRBJ2-7; 7 bases are shared with TRBD2. Per germline, CDR1 LGHNA and CDR2 YSLEER. The J segment lost 2 bases and the V segment lost 0 bases, leaving 4 bases of the junction unmatched. This CDR3 comprises 15 residues.

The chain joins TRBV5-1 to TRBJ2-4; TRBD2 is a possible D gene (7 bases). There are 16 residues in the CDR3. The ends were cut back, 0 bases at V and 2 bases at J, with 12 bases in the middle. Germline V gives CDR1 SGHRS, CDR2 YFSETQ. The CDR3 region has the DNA TGCGCCAGCAGCTTGGTGTCGGGGGGCACCAAAAACATTCAGTACTTC. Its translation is CASSLVSGGTKNIQYF.

CDR3 sequence: CASSLVTGNLDSPLHF. The CDR3 DNA sequence: TGTGCCAGCAGCTTGGTAACAGGGAATCTGGATTCACCCCTCCACTTT. This chain uses TRBV5-4 with TRBJ1-6; D is possibly TRBD1 (6 bases). CDR3 size: 16 residues. Per the germline V gene, CDR1 is SGHNT and CDR2 is YYREEE (reference sequence). V lost 0 bases and J lost 8, with 15 bases in between.